Shown below are 9 T cell receptor beta chains from a single sample sequenced in a study of T-cell reconstitution after alpha-beta-depleted transplantation in children. The TCRbeta library was prepared with unique molecular identifiers. MiXCR, run by TCRdb on the PCR reads, gives a single entry per CDR3 protein. The sample shows 600,000 to 700,000 distinct CDR3 sequences, around 13% of them seen only once. The material was PBMCs, obtained before TCRalphabeta/CD19-depleted stem cell transplant. The receptors were gathered from a girl aged 2-10 years with congenital amegakaryocytic thrombocytopenia, due to receive a stem cell transplant.

The chain uses TRBV20-1 and TRBJ1-2; D is perhaps TRBD1 (5 bases). V lost 4 bases, J lost 0 bases, and 12 bases lay in between. Germline CDR1 is DFQATT and CDR2 is SNEGSKA (reference sequence). The length of the CDR3 is 14 residues. The CDR3 reads CSANMGPTNYGYTF. The CDR3 DNA reads TGCAGTGCTAACATGGGACCGACTAACTATGGCTACACCTTC.

This clonotype occurred a few times. J is TRBJ2-3 and V is TRBV12-3 or TRBV12-4; TRBD2 aligns across 13 bases. This CDR3 region has 17 residues. Trimming at V came to 3 bases and at J to 3 bases, leaving 6 bases not matched to a gene. The CDR3 DNA sequence: TGTGCCAGCAGTTTGAGGACTAGCGGGAGAGAGACAGATACGCAGTATTTT. This codes for CASSLRTSGRETDTQYF.

This clonotype was counted many times. The chain is built from TRBV29-1 and TRBJ2-1; D may be TRBD2 (5 bases). V was pared by 0 bases and J by 4 bases, with 16 bases between. The V gene's germline CDR1 is SQVTM and CDR2 ANQGSEA. The CDR3 totals 16 residues. As DNA, the CDR3 is TGCAGCGTTGAAGACTTCACTAGGAGGTCGTACAATGAGCAGTTCTTC. Translating it yields CSVEDFTRRSYNEQFF.

In regard to this clonotype: A much larger clone differs by one base, so this may be a read error. V and J are TRBV4-1 and TRBJ2-2; D is uncertain. The CDR3 runs to 15 residues. Looked up from germline, CDR1 is MGHRA and CDR2 is YSYEKL. The CDR3: CASSQDPSNTRELFF. The CDR3 DNA is TGCGCCAGCAGCCAAGATCCCTCGAACACCCGGGAGCTGTTTTTT.

This clonotype has at least ten counts. This rearrangement joins TRBV7-2 to TRBJ2-5; no reliable D call. Trimming cost V 3 bases and J 3 bases, with 14 bases left between them. CDR3 length equals 15 residues. CDR1 and CDR2 (germline): SGHTA, FQGNSA. The DNA of the CDR3 is TGTGCCAGCAGCTTTGGACCGTTTGCGGAAGAGACCCAGTACTTC. Encoded protein: CASSFGPFAEETQYF. Based on the CDR3 plus reference TRBV7-2 and TRBJ2-5, the full variable domain is GAGVSQSPSNKVTEKGKDVELRCDPISGHTALYWYRQSLGQGLEFLIYFQGNSAPDKSGLPSDRFSAERTGGSVSTLTIQRTQQEDSAVYLCASSFGPFAEETQYFGPGTRLLVL.

This clonotype was observed a few times. The chain links TRBV10-3 to TRBJ2-1; D gene ambiguous. CDR1 ENHRY and CDR2 SYGVKD come from the germline V gene. The CDR3 is 15 amino acids. Trimming shortened V by 3 bases and J by 4 bases, and 13 bases separated the two germline ends. CDR3 loop: CAISDPRAKYNEQFF. The CDR3 nucleotides read TGTGCCATCAGTGACCCCCGGGCCAAGTACAATGAGCAGTTCTTC.

The V call is TRBV20-1, the J call TRBJ2-1; 10 bases align to TRBD2. Germline trimming cut 5 bases from V and 10 bases from J; bases unmatched to any gene: 8. The CDR3 runs 13 residues. CDR1 is DFQATT, CDR2 SNEGSKA, per germline (reference sequence). CDR3 sequence: CSALAGGFGEQFF. The CDR3 DNA reads TGCAGTGCTTTAGCGGGAGGTTTTGGGGAGCAGTTCTTC.

This clonotype was detected many times. The chain recombines TRBV12-3 or TRBV12-4 with TRBJ2-7, with no clear D. Between the trimmed V and J ends, which lost 5 bases and 3 bases, there was a span of 14 bases. The CDR3 is 14 residues long. CDR3 sequence reads: CASSPVVGIYEQYF. CDR3 bases: TGTGCCAGCAGTCCTGTGGTTGGGATCTACGAGCAGTACTTC.

The gene calls are TRBV18 and TRBJ2-7; 7 bases match TRBD1. With V trimmed by 2 bases and J by 0 bases, 1 base remained unmatched. Germline assignment: CDR1 KGHSH and CDR2 LQKENI. The CDR3 totals 14 residues. Here the CDR3 reads CASSPDRDSYEQYF. CDR3 nucleotides: TGTGCCAGCTCACCAGACAGGGACTCCTACGAGCAGTACTTC.